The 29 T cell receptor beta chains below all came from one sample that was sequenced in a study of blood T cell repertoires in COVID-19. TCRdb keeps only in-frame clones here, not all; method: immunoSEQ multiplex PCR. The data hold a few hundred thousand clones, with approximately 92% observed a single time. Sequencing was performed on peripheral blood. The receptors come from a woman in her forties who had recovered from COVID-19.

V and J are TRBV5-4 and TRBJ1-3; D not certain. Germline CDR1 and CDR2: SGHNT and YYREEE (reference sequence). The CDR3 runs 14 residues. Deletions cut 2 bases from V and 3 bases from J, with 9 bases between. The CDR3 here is CASSFYGVGNTIYF. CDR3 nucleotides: TGTGCCAGCAGCTTTTACGGAGTTGGAAACACCATATATTTT.

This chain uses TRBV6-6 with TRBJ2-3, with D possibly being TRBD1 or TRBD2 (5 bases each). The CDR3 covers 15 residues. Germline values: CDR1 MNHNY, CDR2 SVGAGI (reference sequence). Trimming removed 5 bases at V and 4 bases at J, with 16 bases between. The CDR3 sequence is CASSRGRKLPDTQYF. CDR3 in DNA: TGTGCCAGCAGTCGGGGCCGCAAGCTCCCAGATACGCAGTATTTT.

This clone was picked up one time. The CDR3 loop reads CSVVGGYEQYF. The CDR3 DNA is TGCAGCGTGGTGGGGGGCTACGAGCAGTACTTC. The chain joins TRBV29-1 to TRBJ2-7; D may be TRBD2 (6 bases). The CDR3 spans 11 residues. Trimming left V 6 bases short and J 3 bases short, with 9 bases between. Germline CDR1 SQVTM, CDR2 ANQGSEA.

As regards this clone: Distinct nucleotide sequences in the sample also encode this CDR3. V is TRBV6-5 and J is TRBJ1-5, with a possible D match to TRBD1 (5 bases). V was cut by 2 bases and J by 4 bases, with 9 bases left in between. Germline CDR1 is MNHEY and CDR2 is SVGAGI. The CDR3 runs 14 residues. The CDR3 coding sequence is TGTGCCAGCAGTTACGGGGCAGGGAATCAGCCCCAGCATTTT. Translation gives CASSYGAGNQPQHF.

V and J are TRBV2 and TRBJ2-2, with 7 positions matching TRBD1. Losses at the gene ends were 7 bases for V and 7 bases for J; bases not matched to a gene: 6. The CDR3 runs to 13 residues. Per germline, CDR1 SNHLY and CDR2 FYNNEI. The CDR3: CASNNRGGGELFF. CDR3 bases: TGTGCCAGCAATAACAGGGGCGGCGGGGAGCTGTTTTTT.

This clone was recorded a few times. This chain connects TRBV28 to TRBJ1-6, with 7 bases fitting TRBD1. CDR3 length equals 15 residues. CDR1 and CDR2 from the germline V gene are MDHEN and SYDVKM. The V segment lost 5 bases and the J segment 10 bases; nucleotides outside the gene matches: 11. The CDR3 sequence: CASSTRSRGFSPLHF. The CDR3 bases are TGTGCCAGCAGTACTCGCAGCAGGGGGTTCTCACCCCTCCACTTT.

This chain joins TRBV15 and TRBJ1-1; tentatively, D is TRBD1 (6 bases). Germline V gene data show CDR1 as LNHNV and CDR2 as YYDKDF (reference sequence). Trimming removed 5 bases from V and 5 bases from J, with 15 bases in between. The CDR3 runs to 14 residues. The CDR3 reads CATSALSGVTEAFF. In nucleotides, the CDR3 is TGTGCCACCAGCGCCCTGTCAGGGGTTACTGAAGCTTTCTTT.

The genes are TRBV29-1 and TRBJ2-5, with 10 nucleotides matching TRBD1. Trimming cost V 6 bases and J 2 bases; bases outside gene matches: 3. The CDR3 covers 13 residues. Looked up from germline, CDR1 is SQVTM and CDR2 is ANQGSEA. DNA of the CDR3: TGCAGCGTGGGACAGGGGTCGCAAGAGACCCAGTACTTC. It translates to CSVGQGSQETQYF.

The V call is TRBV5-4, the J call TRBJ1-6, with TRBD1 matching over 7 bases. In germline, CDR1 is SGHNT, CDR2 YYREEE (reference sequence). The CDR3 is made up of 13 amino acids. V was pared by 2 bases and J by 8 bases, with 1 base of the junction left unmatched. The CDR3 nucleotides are TGTGCCAGCAGCTTCGGGACAGATTCACCCCTCCACTTT. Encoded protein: CASSFGTDSPLHF.

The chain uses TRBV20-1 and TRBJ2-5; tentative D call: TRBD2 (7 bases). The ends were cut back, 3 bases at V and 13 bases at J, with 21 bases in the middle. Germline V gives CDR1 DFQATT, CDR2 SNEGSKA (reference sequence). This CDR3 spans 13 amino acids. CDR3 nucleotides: TGCAGTGCTAGTACGGGGGGCCCCAAAAGTTTGTACTTC. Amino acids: CSASTGGPKSLYF.

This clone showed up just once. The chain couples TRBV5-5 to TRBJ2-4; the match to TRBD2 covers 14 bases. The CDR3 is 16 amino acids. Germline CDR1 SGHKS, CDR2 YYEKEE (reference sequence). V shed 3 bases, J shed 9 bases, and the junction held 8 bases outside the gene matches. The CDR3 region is CASSSGTSGSLGIQYF. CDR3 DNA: TGTGCCAGCAGCTCGGGGACTAGCGGGAGCTTGGGCATTCAGTACTTC.

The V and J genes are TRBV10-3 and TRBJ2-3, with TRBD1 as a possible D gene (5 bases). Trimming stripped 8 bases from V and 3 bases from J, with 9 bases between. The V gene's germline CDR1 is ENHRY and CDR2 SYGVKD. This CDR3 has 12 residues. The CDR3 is CAIGSGTDTQYF. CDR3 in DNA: TGTGCCATCGGTTCAGGGACAGATACGCAGTATTTT.

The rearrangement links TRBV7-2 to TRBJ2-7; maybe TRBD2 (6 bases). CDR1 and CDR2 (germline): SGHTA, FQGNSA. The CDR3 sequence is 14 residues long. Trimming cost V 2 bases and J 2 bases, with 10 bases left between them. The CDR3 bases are TGTGCCAGCAGCTTATTCGGCGGGACCTACGAGCAGTACGTC. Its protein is CASSLFGGTYEQYV.

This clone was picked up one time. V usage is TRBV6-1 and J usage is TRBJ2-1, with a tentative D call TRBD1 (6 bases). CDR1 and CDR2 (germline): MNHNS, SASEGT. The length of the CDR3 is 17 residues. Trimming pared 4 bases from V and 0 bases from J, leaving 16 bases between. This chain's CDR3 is CASSGRDKPLSYNEQFF. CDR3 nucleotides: TGTGCCAGCAGTGGCCGGGACAAACCACTCTCCTACAATGAGCAGTTCTTC.

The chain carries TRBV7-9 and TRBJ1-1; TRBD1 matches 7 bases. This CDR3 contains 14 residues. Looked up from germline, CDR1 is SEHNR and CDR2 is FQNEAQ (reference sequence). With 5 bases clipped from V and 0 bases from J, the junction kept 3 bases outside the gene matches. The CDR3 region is CASSAGGLNTEAFF. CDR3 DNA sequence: TGTGCCAGCAGCGCAGGGGGGTTGAACACTGAAGCTTTCTTT.

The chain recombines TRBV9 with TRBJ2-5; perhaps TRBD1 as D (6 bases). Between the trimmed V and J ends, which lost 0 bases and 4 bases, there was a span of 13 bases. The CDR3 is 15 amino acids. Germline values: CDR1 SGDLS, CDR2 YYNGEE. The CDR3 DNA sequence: TGTGCCAGCAGCGTAGTGGTTGGGGGCAGAGAGACCCAGTACTTC. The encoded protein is CASSVVVGGRETQYF.

CDR3 sequence (DNA): TGTGCCAGCCTAGAACCCTTAGCCAAAAACATTCAGTACTTC. Residues: CASLEPLAKNIQYF. J is TRBJ2-4 and V is TRBV6-5; D remains unclear. V lost 8 bases to trimming and J lost 0 bases, with 11 bases between them. Germline loops: CDR1 MNHEY, CDR2 SVGAGI. The CDR3 spans 14 residues.

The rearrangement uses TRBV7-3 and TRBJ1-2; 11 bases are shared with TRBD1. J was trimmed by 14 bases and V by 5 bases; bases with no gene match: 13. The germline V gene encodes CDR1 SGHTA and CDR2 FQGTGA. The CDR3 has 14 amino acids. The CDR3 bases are TGTGCCAGCAGCCCAACCTGGGACAGGGGGAAAGTTACCTTC. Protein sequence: CASSPTWDRGKVTF.

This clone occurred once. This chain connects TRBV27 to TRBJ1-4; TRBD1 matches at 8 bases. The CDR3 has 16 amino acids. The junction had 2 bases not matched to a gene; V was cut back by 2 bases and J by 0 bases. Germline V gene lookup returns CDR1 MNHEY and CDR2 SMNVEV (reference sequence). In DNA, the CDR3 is TGTGCCAGCAGTTTACAGGGGGCTTCAACTAATGAAAAACTGTTTTTT. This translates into CASSLQGASTNEKLFF.

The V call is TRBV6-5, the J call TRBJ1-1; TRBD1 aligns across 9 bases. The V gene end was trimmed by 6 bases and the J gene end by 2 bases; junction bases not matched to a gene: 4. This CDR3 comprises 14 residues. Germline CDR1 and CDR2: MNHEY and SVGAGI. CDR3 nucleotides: TGTGCCAGCAGGAATACAGGGGGCAACACTGAAGCTTTCTTT. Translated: CASRNTGGNTEAFF.

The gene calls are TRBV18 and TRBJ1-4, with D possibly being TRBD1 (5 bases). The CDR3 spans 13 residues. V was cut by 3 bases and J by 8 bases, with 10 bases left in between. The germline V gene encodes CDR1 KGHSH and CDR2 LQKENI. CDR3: CASSPGREEKLFF. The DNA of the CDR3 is TGTGCCAGCTCACCGGGGCGGGAGGAAAAACTGTTTTTT.

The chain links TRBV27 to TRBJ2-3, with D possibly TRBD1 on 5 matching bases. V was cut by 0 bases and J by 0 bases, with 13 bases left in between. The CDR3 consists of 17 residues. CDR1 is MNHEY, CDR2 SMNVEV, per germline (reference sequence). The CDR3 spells CASSLSPGYPSTDTQYF. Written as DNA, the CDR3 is TGTGCCAGCAGTTTATCTCCAGGGTACCCTAGCACAGATACGCAGTATTTT.

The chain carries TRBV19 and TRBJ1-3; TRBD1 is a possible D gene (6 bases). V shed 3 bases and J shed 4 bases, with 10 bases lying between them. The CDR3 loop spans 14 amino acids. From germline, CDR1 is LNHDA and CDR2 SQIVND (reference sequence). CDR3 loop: CASSIGTHGNTIYF. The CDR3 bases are TGTGCCAGTAGTATCGGGACACACGGAAACACCATATATTTT.

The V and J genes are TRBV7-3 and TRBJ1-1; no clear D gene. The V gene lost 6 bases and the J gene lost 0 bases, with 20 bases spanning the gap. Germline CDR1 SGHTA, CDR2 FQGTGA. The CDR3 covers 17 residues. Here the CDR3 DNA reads TGTGCCAGCAGGTCAGAGGGAGGGTTCCCTATGAACACTGAAGCTTTCTTT. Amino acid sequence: CASRSEGGFPMNTEAFF.

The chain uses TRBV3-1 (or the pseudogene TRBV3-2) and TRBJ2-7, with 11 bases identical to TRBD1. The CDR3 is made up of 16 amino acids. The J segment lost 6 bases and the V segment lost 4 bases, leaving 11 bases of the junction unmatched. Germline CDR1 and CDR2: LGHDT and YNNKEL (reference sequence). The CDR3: CASSPTGTGGSAEQYF. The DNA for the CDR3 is TGTGCCAGCAGCCCCACCGGGACAGGGGGGTCTGCCGAGCAGTACTTC.

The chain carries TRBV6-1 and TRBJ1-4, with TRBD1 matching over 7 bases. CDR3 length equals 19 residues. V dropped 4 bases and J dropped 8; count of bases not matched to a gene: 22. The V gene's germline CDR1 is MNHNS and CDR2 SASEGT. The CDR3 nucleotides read TGTGCCAGCAGTGGCCAAGCCAGACCCTACAGGGGAATTGAGGAAAAACTGTTTTTT. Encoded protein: CASSGQARPYRGIEEKLFF.

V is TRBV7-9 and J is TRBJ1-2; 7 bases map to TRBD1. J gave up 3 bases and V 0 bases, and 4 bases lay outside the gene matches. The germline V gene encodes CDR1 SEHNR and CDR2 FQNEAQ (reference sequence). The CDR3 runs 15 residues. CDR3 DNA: TGTGCCAGCAGCTTAGCCGGGACAGTCCACTATGGCTACACCTTC. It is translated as CASSLAGTVHYGYTF.

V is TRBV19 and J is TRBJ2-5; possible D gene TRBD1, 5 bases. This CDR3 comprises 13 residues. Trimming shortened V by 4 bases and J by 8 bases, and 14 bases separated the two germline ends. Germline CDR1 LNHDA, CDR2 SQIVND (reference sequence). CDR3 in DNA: TGTGCCAGTAGTAGAGACAGCGTCGCAACCCAGTACTTC. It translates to CASSRDSVATQYF.

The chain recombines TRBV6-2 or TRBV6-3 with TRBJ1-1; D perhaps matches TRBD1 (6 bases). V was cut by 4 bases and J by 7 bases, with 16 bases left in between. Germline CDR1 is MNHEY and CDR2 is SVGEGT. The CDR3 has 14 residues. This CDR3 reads CASSWGGGQFEAFF. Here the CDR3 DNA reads TGTGCCAGCAGTTGGGGGGGAGGACAGTTTGAAGCTTTCTTT.